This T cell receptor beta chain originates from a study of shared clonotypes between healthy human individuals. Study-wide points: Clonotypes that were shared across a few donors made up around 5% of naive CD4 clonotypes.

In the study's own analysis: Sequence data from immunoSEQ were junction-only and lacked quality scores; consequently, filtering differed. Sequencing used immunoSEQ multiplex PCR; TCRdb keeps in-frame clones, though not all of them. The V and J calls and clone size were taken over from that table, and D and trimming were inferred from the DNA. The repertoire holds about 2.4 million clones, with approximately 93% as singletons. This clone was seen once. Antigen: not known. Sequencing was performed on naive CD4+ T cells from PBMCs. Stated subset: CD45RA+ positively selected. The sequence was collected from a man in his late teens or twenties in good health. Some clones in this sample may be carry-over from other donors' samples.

CDR3 loop: CASRWGREAYEQYF. The CDR3 coding sequence is TGTGCCAGCAGATGGGGGCGGGAAGCCTACGAGCAGTACTTC. The V call is TRBV27, the J call TRBJ2-7, with D possibly being TRBD1 or TRBD2 (6 bases each). The CDR3 extends over 14 amino acids. Germline V gene lookup returns CDR1 MNHEY and CDR2 SMNVEV (reference sequence). V lost 6 bases and J 2 bases, leaving 14 bases between the germline ends.